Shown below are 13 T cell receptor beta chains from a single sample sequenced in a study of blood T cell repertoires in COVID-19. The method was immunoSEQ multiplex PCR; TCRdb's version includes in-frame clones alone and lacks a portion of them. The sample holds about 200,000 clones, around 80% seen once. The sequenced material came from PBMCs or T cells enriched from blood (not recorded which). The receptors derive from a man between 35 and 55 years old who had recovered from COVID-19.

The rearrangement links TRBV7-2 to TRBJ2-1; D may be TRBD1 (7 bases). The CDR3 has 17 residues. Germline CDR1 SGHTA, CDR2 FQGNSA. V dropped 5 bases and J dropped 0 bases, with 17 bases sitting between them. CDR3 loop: CASSGGGGTASYNEQFF. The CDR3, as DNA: TGTGCCAGCAGCGGAGGGGGCGGGACAGCCTCCTACAATGAGCAGTTCTTC.

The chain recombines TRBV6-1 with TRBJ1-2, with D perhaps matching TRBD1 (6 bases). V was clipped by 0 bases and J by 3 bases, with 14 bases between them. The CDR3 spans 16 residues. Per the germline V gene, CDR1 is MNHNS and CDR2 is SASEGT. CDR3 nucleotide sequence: TGTGCCAGCAGTGAAGCGCTTCAGGGGATATACTATGGCTACACCTTC. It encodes CASSEALQGIYYGYTF.

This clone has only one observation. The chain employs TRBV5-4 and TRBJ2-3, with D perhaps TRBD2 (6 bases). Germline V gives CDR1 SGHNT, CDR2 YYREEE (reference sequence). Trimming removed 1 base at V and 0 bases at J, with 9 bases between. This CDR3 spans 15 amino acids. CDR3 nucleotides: TGTGCCAGCAGCTTGTCGGGAGCGAGCACAGATACGCAGTATTTT. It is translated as CASSLSGASTDTQYF. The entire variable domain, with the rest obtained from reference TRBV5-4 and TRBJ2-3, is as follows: ETGVTQSPTHLIKTRGQQVTLRCSSQSGHNTVSWYQQALGQGPQFIFQYYREEENGRGNFPPRFSGLQFPNYSSELNVNALELDDSALYLCASSLSGASTDTQYFGPGTRLTVL.

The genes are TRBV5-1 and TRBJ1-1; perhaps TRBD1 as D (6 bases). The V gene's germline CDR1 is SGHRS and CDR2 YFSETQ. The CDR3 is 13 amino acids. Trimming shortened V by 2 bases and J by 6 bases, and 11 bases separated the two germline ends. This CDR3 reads CASSLQGAAEAFF. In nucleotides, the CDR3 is TGCGCCAGCAGCTTACAGGGTGCCGCTGAAGCTTTCTTT.

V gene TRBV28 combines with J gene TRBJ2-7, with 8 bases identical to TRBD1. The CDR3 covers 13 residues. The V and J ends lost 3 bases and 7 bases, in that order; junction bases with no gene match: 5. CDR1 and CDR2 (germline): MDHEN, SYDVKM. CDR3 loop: CASSLTGVGEQYF. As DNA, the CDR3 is TGTGCCAGCAGTTTGACAGGGGTGGGGGAGCAGTACTTC. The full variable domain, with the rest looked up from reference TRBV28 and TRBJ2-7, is DVKVTQSSRYLVKRTGEKVFLECVQDMDHENMFWYRQDPGLGLRLIYFSYDVKMKEKGDIPEGYSVSREKKERFSLILESASTNQTSMYLCASSLTGVGEQYFGPGTRLTVT.

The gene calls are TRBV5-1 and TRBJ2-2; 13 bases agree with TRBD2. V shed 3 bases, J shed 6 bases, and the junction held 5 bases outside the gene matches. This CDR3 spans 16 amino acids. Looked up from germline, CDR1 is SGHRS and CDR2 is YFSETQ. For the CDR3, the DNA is TGCGCCAGCAGCTCTCGGACTAGCGGGGGCTCCGGGGAGCTGTTTTTT. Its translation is CASSSRTSGGSGELFF.

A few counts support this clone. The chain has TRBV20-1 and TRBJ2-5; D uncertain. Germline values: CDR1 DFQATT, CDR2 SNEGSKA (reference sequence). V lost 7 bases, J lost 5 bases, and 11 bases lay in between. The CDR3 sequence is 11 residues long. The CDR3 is CSGLVVETQYF. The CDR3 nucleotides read TGCAGTGGTCTAGTCGTCGAGACCCAGTACTTC.

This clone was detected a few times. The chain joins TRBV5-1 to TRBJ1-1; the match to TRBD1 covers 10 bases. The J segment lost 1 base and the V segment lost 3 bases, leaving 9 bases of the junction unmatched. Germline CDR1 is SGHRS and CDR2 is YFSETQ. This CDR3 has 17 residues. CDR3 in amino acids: CASSSRQGAYSNTEAFF. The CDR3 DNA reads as TGCGCCAGCAGCTCCCGACAGGGGGCGTATTCGAACACTGAAGCTTTCTTT.

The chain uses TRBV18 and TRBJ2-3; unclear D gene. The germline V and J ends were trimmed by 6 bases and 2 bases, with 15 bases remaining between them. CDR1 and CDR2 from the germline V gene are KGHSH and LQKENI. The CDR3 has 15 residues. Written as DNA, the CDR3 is TGTGCCAGCTCCCCCAACTCCCCCCACACAGATACGCAGTATTTT. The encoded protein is CASSPNSPHTDTQYF. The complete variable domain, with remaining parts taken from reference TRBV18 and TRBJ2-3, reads NAGVMQNPRHLVRRRGQEARLRCSPMKGHSHVYWYRQLPEEGLKFMVYLQKENIIDESGMPKERFSAEFPKEGPSILRIQQVVRGDSAAYFCASSPNSPHTDTQYFGPGTRLTVL.

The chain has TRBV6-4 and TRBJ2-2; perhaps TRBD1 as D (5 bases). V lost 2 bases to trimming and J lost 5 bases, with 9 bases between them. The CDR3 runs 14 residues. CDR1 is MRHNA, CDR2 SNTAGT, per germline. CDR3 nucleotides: TGTGCCAGCAGTGACCAAGGGGTGACCGGGGAGCTGTTTTTT. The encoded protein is CASSDQGVTGELFF.

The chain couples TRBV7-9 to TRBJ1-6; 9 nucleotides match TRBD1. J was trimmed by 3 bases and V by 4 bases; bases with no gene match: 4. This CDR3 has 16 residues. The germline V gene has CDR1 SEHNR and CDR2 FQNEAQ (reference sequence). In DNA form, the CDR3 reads TGTGCCAGCAGCTCCCCGACAGGGGGCTATAATTCACCCCTCCACTTT. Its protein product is CASSSPTGGYNSPLHF.

The CDR3 sequence is CASSVEAGEQYF. DNA of the CDR3: TGTGCCAGCAGTGTAGAGGCGGGCGAGCAGTACTTC. This chain joins TRBV28 and TRBJ2-7, with D perhaps matching TRBD2 (5 bases). The CDR3 covers 12 residues. In germline, CDR1 is MDHEN, CDR2 SYDVKM. Trimming removed 5 bases from V and 6 bases from J, with 11 bases in between.

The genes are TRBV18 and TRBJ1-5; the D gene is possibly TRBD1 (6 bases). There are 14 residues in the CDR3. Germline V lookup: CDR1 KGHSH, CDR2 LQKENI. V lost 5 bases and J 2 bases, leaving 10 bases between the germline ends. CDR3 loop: CASSSDSGNQPQHF. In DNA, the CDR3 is TGTGCCAGCTCATCGGACAGCGGCAATCAGCCCCAGCATTTT.